These 29 T cell receptor beta chains share one sample of origin, sequenced in a study of CD8+ T cells in alopecia areata. RNA extraction and reverse transcription yielded cDNA as sequencing template. Method: immunoSEQ multiplex PCR; TCRdb's copy keeps in-frame clones and lacks some. The table includes some 150,000 clones, around 50% detected once. The treatment denotes: oral pan-JAK inhibitor, 5-10 mg twice daily. The source material was CD8+ T cells sorted from blood, sampled at week 4, from a patient treated with tofacitinib. These TCRs come from a human donor with alopecia areata.

CDR3 region: CASSLGGEQETQYF. CDR3 nucleotides: TGTGCCAGCAGCTTAGGAGGGGAGCAGGAGACCCAGTACTTC. The chain joins TRBV11-1 to TRBJ2-5; either TRBD1 or TRBD2 may fit D (5 bases each). The V end lost 1 base, the J end lost 5 bases, and 11 bases lay between the germline ends. The CDR3 covers 14 residues. Germline assignment: CDR1 SGHAT and CDR2 FQDESV (reference sequence).

V and J are TRBV29-1 and TRBJ2-3; 8 nucleotides line up with TRBD2. The CDR3 loop spans 14 amino acids. From germline, CDR1 is SQVTM and CDR2 ANQGSEA. With 0 bases clipped from V and 5 bases from J, the junction kept 4 bases outside the gene matches. The CDR3 DNA follows: TGCAGCGTTGAAGAGACGGGACTAGGAGATACGCAGTATTTT. It yields the protein CSVEETGLGDTQYF.

The rearrangement joins TRBV20-1 to TRBJ1-6; 8 positions match TRBD1. The CDR3 runs to 11 residues. Looked up from germline, CDR1 is DFQATT and CDR2 is SNEGSKA (reference sequence). Unmatched junction bases numbered 5, after V lost 5 bases and J lost 14 bases. The DNA of the CDR3 is TGCAGTGCTCCCAGGGGGCAGGCCCTCCACTTT. It yields the protein CSAPRGQALHF.

This CDR3 reads CASSPHTLQGFDEQFF. CDR3 nucleotide sequence: TGTGCCAGCAGCCCGCATACCCTGCAGGGCTTCGACGAGCAGTTCTTC. V gene TRBV7-6 combines with J gene TRBJ2-1; D might be TRBD1 (5 bases). Germline loops: CDR1 SGHVS, CDR2 FNYEAQ. This CDR3 spans 16 amino acids. The V gene lost 5 bases and the J gene lost 10 bases, with 24 bases spanning the gap.

The chain combines TRBV11-2 with TRBJ1-6; weak D call: TRBD1 (5 bases). The V and J ends lost 5 bases and 10 bases respectively, with 18 bases between them. The CDR3 runs to 15 residues. Germline assignment: CDR1 SGHAT and CDR2 FQNNGV. The CDR3 sequence: CASSPTGVRNSPLHF. The CDR3 DNA sequence: TGTGCCAGCAGCCCCACGGGGGTGAGAAACTCACCCCTCCACTTT.

This rearrangement joins TRBV29-1 to TRBJ2-7; TRBD1 is a possible D gene (6 bases). The CDR3 has 11 amino acids. Germline V lookup: CDR1 SQVTM, CDR2 ANQGSEA. The V end lost 6 bases, the J end lost 9 bases, and 15 bases lay between the germline ends. CDR3 DNA: TGCAGCGTCAAGACAGGCGTTTGGCAGTACTTC. This sequence encodes CSVKTGVWQYF.

The chain is built from TRBV7-9 and TRBJ1-5, with D perhaps TRBD1 (5 bases). Germline CDR1 and CDR2: SEHNR and FQNEAQ (reference sequence). V was shortened by 4 bases and J by 6 bases, with 16 bases between the two germline ends. The CDR3 is made up of 15 amino acids. The CDR3: CASSSWTVGPQPQHF. DNA of the CDR3: TGTGCCAGCAGCTCGTGGACGGTGGGACCTCAGCCCCAGCATTTT.

The J gene is TRBJ2-3, the V gene TRBV29-1, with D perhaps being TRBD1 or TRBD2 (5 bases each). Per the germline V gene, CDR1 is SQVTM and CDR2 is ANQGSEA. The CDR3 is made up of 11 amino acids. V dropped 6 bases and J dropped 10 bases, with 14 bases sitting between them. The CDR3 loop reads CSVNPGTAQYF. The CDR3 DNA sequence: TGCAGCGTCAACCCGGGGACGGCGCAGTATTTT.

About this clone itself: This same CDR3 is encoded by further DNA sequences in the sample. The chain has TRBV30 and TRBJ2-2; D is unresolved. This CDR3 spans 14 amino acids. The V gene lost 0 bases and the J gene lost 1 base, with 6 bases spanning the gap. CDR1 is GTSNPN, CDR2 SVGIG, per germline (reference sequence). CDR3 DNA sequence: TGTGCCTGGAGTGTGAGGCAGAACACCGGGGAGCTGTTTTTT. It codes for CAWSVRQNTGELFF.

This chain uses TRBV27 with TRBJ2-5; D gene uncertain. This CDR3 has 13 amino acids. Germline-derived CDR1 and CDR2 are MNHEY and SMNVEV (reference sequence). V gave up 6 bases and J gave up 5 bases, with 13 bases separating them. In DNA, the CDR3 is TGTGCCAGCAGCAAGGGCCATTGGGAGACCCAGTACTTC. It is translated as CASSKGHWETQYF.

The chain combines TRBV4-1 with TRBJ2-1; the match to TRBD1 covers 7 bases. V lost 4 bases to trimming and J lost 7 bases; unmatched junction nucleotides: 10. Looked up from germline, CDR1 is MGHRA and CDR2 is YSYEKL. The CDR3 sequence is 15 residues long. CDR3 sequence reads: CASSRAGGSMNEQFF. DNA for the CDR3: TGCGCCAGCAGCCGTGCAGGGGGATCGATGAATGAGCAGTTCTTC.

The genes are TRBV9 and TRBJ2-7, with D hard to call. The V and J ends lost 0 bases and 2 bases respectively, with 12 bases between them. The CDR3 runs to 15 residues. Germline values: CDR1 SGDLS, CDR2 YYNGEE. The CDR3: CASSVGVSATYEQYF. The CDR3 DNA is TGTGCCAGCAGCGTAGGGGTAAGCGCAACCTACGAGCAGTACTTC.

V and J are TRBV5-8 and TRBJ2-5; D is possibly TRBD1 (6 bases). Trimming cost V 4 bases and J 0 bases, with 13 bases left between them. CDR1 is SGHTS, CDR2 YDEGEE, per germline. CDR3 length: 15 residues. CDR3 sequence reads: CASSTGQLYQETQYF. The CDR3 DNA sequence: TGTGCCAGCAGCACGGGACAACTGTACCAAGAGACCCAGTACTTC. Full variable domain (rest looked up from reference TRBV5-8 and TRBJ2-5): EAGVTQSPTHLIKTRGQQATLRCSPISGHTSVYWYQQALGLGLQFLLWYDEGEERNRGNFPPRFSGRQFPNYSSELNVNALELEDSALYLCASSTGQLYQETQYFGPGTRLLVL.

This CDR3 reads CSATGGLAGNTGELFF. CDR3 DNA sequence: TGCAGCGCCACAGGGGGACTAGCGGGGAACACCGGGGAGCTGTTTTTT. The V call is TRBV29-1, the J call TRBJ2-2; 12 nucleotides line up with TRBD2. Germline-derived CDR1 and CDR2 are SQVTM and ANQGSEA. Unmatched junction bases numbered 7, after V lost 7 bases and J lost 1 base. The CDR3 loop spans 16 amino acids.

This chain joins TRBV7-8 and TRBJ2-5; 12 nucleotides match TRBD2. V dropped 2 bases and J dropped 5; count of bases not matched to a gene: 0. The CDR3 has 14 amino acids. Germline V gene lookup returns CDR1 SGHVS and CDR2 FQNEAQ. The CDR3 region has the DNA TGTGCCAGCAGCTTACTAGCGGGGGGGGAGACCCAGTACTTC. The encoded protein is CASSLLAGGETQYF.

This clone was observed a few times. CDR3 in DNA: TGCAGCGTTGTAGGCCAGCGCTACGAGCAGTACTTC. Translating gives CSVVGQRYEQYF. This chain connects TRBV29-1 to TRBJ2-7; D is uncertain. Germline CDR1 and CDR2: SQVTM and ANQGSEA. V lost 4 bases, J lost 3 bases, and 10 bases lay in between. This CDR3 comprises 12 residues.

This clone was seen only once. V usage is TRBV30 and J usage is TRBJ2-7; 7 nucleotides agree with TRBD2. From germline, CDR1 is GTSNPN and CDR2 SVGIG (reference sequence). With 0 bases clipped from V and 2 bases from J, the junction kept 7 bases outside the gene matches. This CDR3 spans 15 amino acids. The CDR3 region is CAWSVHGGFAYEQYF. Here the CDR3 DNA reads TGTGCCTGGAGTGTACACGGGGGGTTCGCCTACGAGCAGTACTTC.

V is TRBV27 and J is TRBJ2-7, with a possible D match to TRBD2 (5 bases). The CDR3 spans 15 residues. V was trimmed by 3 bases and J by 3 bases, leaving 15 bases between them. The germline CDR1 and CDR2 sequences are MNHEY and SMNVEV (reference sequence). CDR3 nucleotide sequence: TGTGCCAGCAGTTTGTATGAGGGAATGATCTACGAGCAGTACTTC. It specifies CASSLYEGMIYEQYF.

The CDR3 protein is CASSSSSVGDSPLHF. The CDR3 DNA reads as TGCGCCAGCAGCTCTTCTAGCGTGGGGGATTCACCCCTCCACTTT. The genes are TRBV4-1 and TRBJ1-6; tentatively, D is TRBD1 (5 bases). The CDR3 totals 15 residues. The germline V and J ends were trimmed by 5 bases and 8 bases, with 16 bases remaining between them. Germline lookup yields CDR1 MGHRA and CDR2 YSYEKL.

The V and J genes are TRBV30 and TRBJ1-2, with D possibly TRBD1 on 5 matching bases. Germline loops: CDR1 GTSNPN, CDR2 SVGIG (reference sequence). CDR3 length equals 12 residues. V lost 4 bases and J 4 bases, leaving 10 bases between the germline ends. The DNA of the CDR3 is TGTGCCTGGATTTCTGACAGCTATGGCTACACCTTC. This encodes CAWISDSYGYTF. The full variable domain, its missing parts supplied by reference TRBV30 and TRBJ1-2, is SQTIHQWPATLVQPVGSPLSLECTVEGTSNPNLYWYRQAAGRGLQLLFYSVGIGQISSEVPQNLSASRPQDRQFILSSKKLLLSDSGFYLCAWISDSYGYTFGSGTRLTVV.

V gene TRBV4-1 combines with J gene TRBJ2-7, with 12 bases identical to TRBD2. Germline CDR1 reads MGHRA; CDR2 reads YSYEKL. Unmatched junction bases numbered 6, after V lost 4 bases and J lost 2 bases. CDR3 length: 16 residues. The CDR3 loop is CASSPRLAGEAYEQYF. The CDR3 DNA sequence: TGCGCCAGCAGCCCTAGACTAGCGGGGGAAGCCTACGAGCAGTACTTC.

The chain recombines TRBV7-9 with TRBJ1-6; D perhaps matches TRBD1 (6 bases). The CDR3 consists of 17 residues. The germline V gene encodes CDR1 SEHNR and CDR2 FQNEAQ (reference sequence). Trimming left V 5 bases short and J 0 bases short, with 14 bases between. CDR3 DNA sequence: TGTGCCAGCAGCGTGACAGGCGAAAGCTCCTATAATTCACCCCTCCACTTT. Protein: CASSVTGESSYNSPLHF.

There are a few counts of this clone. The CDR3 sequence: CASSSRDRPQETQYF. The CDR3 region has the DNA TGTGCCAGCAGCTCCCGGGACAGGCCTCAAGAGACCCAGTACTTC. The rearrangement links TRBV13 to TRBJ2-5; 8 bases align to TRBD1. The CDR3 is 15 amino acids. Germline lookup yields CDR1 PRHDT and CDR2 FYEKMQ (reference sequence). The ends lost 4 bases at V and 2 bases at J; junction bases unmatched: 6.

This clone was observed once. J is TRBJ2-5 and V is TRBV2; D perhaps matches TRBD1 (5 bases). CDR1 and CDR2 (germline): SNHLY, FYNNEI. V was pared by 1 base and J by 4 bases, with 13 bases between. The CDR3 is 15 residues long. The CDR3 DNA reads as TGTGCCAGCAGTGAAGAGTTCAGGGTTGGAGAGACCCAGTACTTC. Protein sequence: CASSEEFRVGETQYF.

The chain is built from TRBV30 and TRBJ2-7; D is possibly TRBD1 or TRBD2 (5 bases each). V shed 0 bases and J shed 2 bases, with 8 bases lying between them. The CDR3 covers 13 residues. Germline V gene lookup returns CDR1 GTSNPN and CDR2 SVGIG (reference sequence). CDR3 bases: TGTGCCTGGAGTGTATGGGACGCCTACGAGCAGTACTTC. Protein sequence: CAWSVWDAYEQYF.

In its sample, this clone was seen once. CDR3 sequence: CSVTLTGNNSPLHF. CDR3 nucleotide sequence: TGCAGCGTGACACTGACAGGGAATAATTCACCCCTCCACTTT. The chain links TRBV29-1 to TRBJ1-6; the match to TRBD1 covers 7 bases. The germline CDR1 and CDR2 sequences are SQVTM and ANQGSEA. This CDR3 comprises 14 residues. Germline trimming cut 6 bases from V and 5 bases from J; bases unmatched to any gene: 7.

This sequence joins TRBV5-6 and TRBJ2-7, with D unclear. CDR1 and CDR2 from the germline V gene are SGHDT and YYEEEE. The CDR3 consists of 14 residues. V was shortened by 0 bases and J by 4 bases, with 11 bases between the two germline ends. For the CDR3, the DNA is TGTGCCAGCAGCTTGGAAGATCTAAGGTACGAGCAGTACTTC. This gives the protein CASSLEDLRYEQYF.

This clone showed up just once. The chain carries TRBV30 and TRBJ2-1; the match to TRBD1 covers 9 bases. Germline CDR1 GTSNPN, CDR2 SVGIG (reference sequence). J lost 6 bases, V lost 4 bases, and 13 bases had no gene match. The CDR3 consists of 16 residues. The chain's CDR3 is CAWMAGPGTGFNEQFF. DNA of the CDR3: TGTGCCTGGATGGCGGGTCCCGGGACAGGGTTCAATGAGCAGTTCTTC.

The CDR3: CASSRAGRTDTQYF. The CDR3 bases are TGTGCCAGCAGCCGGGCAGGGCGCACAGATACGCAGTATTTT. The chain links TRBV6-6 to TRBJ2-3; D is perhaps TRBD1 (5 bases). This CDR3 is built from 14 residues. Per the germline V gene, CDR1 is MNHNY and CDR2 is SVGAGI (reference sequence). V was trimmed by 6 bases and J by 1 base, leaving 11 bases between them.